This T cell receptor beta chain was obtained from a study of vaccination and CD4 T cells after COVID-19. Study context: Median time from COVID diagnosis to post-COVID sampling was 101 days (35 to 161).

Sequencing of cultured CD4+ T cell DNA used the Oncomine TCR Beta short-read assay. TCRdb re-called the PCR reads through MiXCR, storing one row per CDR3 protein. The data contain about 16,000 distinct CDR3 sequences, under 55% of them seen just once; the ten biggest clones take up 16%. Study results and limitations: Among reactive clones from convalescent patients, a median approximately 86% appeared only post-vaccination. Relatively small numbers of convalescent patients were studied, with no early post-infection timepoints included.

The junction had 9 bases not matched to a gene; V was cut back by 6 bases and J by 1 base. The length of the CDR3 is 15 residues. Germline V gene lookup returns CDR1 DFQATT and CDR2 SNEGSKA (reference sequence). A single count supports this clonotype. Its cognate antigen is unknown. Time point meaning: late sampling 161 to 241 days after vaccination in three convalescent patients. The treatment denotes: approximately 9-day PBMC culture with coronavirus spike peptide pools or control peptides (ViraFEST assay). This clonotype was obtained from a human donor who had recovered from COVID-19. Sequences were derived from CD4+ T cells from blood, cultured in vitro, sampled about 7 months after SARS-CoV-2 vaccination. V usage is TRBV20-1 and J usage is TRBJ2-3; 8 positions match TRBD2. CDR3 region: CSANNGGAGTDTQYF. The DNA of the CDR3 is TGCAGTGCCAACAACGGGGGGGCCGGCACAGATACGCAGTATTTT.